The 22 T cell receptor beta chains given below trace back to one sample, sequenced in a study of blood T cell repertoires in COVID-19. Profiling relied on immunoSEQ multiplex PCR, and the TCRdb table lists in-frame clones only, not all of them. This repertoire shows about 380,000 clones, 85% found once; its top ten account for approximately 3.7%. The sequenced sample was peripheral blood. The receptors derive from a woman under 30 with acute or convalescent COVID-19.

The genes are TRBV6-2 or TRBV6-3 and TRBJ1-6; D is uncertain. Trimming pared 5 bases from V and 0 bases from J, leaving 8 bases between. The germline gives CDR1 MNHEY, CDR2 SVGEGT. This CDR3 is built from 15 residues. The CDR3 coding sequence is TGTGCCAGCAGTCTTGAGGGCTCCTATAATTCACCCCTCCACTTT. This encodes CASSLEGSYNSPLHF.

The CDR3 region is CASSVMREQYF. The CDR3, as DNA: TGTGCCAGCAGTGTGATGCGCGAGCAGTACTTC. The rearrangement links TRBV25-1 to TRBJ2-7; D ambiguous. V was clipped by 4 bases and J by 6 bases, with 7 bases between them. The CDR3 has 11 amino acids. Germline assignment: CDR1 MGHDK and CDR2 SYGVNS.

The chain employs TRBV6-6 and TRBJ2-3; perhaps TRBD2 as D (6 bases). Germline CDR1 MNHNY, CDR2 SVGAGI (reference sequence). Trimming cost V 2 bases and J 0 bases, with 12 bases left between them. The CDR3 has 16 residues. DNA for the CDR3: TGTGCCAGCAGTTACCGGCCGGGGGACAGCACAGATACGCAGTATTTT. Its protein is CASSYRPGDSTDTQYF.

V and J are TRBV5-5 and TRBJ1-4; D is uncertain. The CDR3 length is 12 residues. V dropped 4 bases and J dropped 4 bases, with 5 bases sitting between them. Germline V gene data show CDR1 as SGHKS and CDR2 as YYEKEE (reference sequence). This CDR3 is CASSPDNEKLFF. CDR3 nucleotides: TGTGCCAGCAGCCCAGATAATGAAAAACTGTTTTTT. Full variable domain (missing parts from reference TRBV5-5 and TRBJ1-4): DAGVTQSPTHLIKTRGQQVTLRCSPISGHKSVSWYQQVLGQGPQFIFQYYEKEERGRGNFPDRFSARQFPNYSSELNVNALLLGDSALYLCASSPDNEKLFFGSGTQLSVL.

The CDR3: CSVQDPFRDRVDQETQYF. Written as DNA, the CDR3 is TGCAGCGTTCAGGACCCTTTCCGGGACAGGGTTGACCAAGAGACCCAGTACTTC. This chain uses TRBV29-1 with TRBJ2-5; 9 nucleotides align to TRBD1. Per the germline V gene, CDR1 is SQVTM and CDR2 is ANQGSEA. V gave up 5 bases and J gave up 0 bases; unmatched junction bases: 16. The CDR3 has 18 residues. Together with reference TRBV29-1 and TRBJ2-5, the CDR3 gives the full variable domain: SAVISQKPSRDICQRGTSLTIQCQVDSQVTMMFWYRQQPGQSLTLIATANQGSEATYESGFVIDKFPISRPNLTFSTLTVSNMSPEDSSIYLCSVQDPFRDRVDQETQYFGPGTRLLVL.

This chain uses TRBV5-8 with TRBJ1-5; weak D call: TRBD1 (6 bases). Trimming pared 0 bases from V and 9 bases from J, leaving 16 bases between. This CDR3 contains 15 residues. Germline V lookup: CDR1 SGHTS, CDR2 YDEGEE. For the CDR3, the DNA is TGTGCCAGCAGCTTGGCCAAAAGGGGGGGATCGCCCCAGCATTTT. Translating gives CASSLAKRGGSPQHF.

This rearrangement joins TRBV30 to TRBJ2-2, with D maybe TRBD1 (8 bases). The CDR3 covers 19 residues. V lost 0 bases, J lost 3 bases, and 23 bases lay in between. In germline, CDR1 is GTSNPN, CDR2 SVGIG (reference sequence). CDR3 sequence (DNA): TGTGCCTGGAGTGTGCGAACCTACAGGGGGGGATCGTACACCGGGGAGCTGTTTTTT. This translates into CAWSVRTYRGGSYTGELFF.

This chain joins TRBV7-8 and TRBJ1-6; 8 bases agree with TRBD1. CDR1 and CDR2 from the germline V gene are SGHVS and FQNEAQ. The CDR3 has 19 residues. V was clipped by 1 base and J by 7 bases; unmatched bases: 15. The CDR3 protein is CASSLVRGGSTGANSPLHF. CDR3 nucleotides: TGTGCCAGCAGCTTAGTGCGGGGAGGGTCGACAGGGGCGAATTCACCCCTCCACTTT.

The chain recombines TRBV11-2 with TRBJ2-5; 12 positions match TRBD2. CDR1 is SGHAT and CDR2 is FQNNGV in the germline V gene. This CDR3 region has 17 residues. Trimming took 5 bases from V and 5 from J; bases not matched to a gene: 12. As DNA, the CDR3 is TGTGCCAGCAGCCCCGTTCCCCTAGCGGGGGGGCGGGAGACCCAGTACTTC. It specifies CASSPVPLAGGRETQYF. Filled out from reference TRBV11-2 and TRBJ2-5, the complete variable domain reads EAGVAQSPRYKIIEKRQSVAFWCNPISGHATLYWYQQILGQGPKLLIQFQNNGVVDDSQLPKDRFSAERLKGVDSTLKIQPAKLEDSAVYLCASSPVPLAGGRETQYFGPGTRLLVL.

The V and J genes are TRBV11-2 and TRBJ2-7; D gene uncertain. V gave up 0 bases and J gave up 4 bases, with 13 bases separating them. This CDR3 contains 15 residues. Germline V gene sequence: CDR1 SGHAT, CDR2 FQNNGV. This CDR3 is CASSLENPVNYEQYF. As DNA, the CDR3 is TGTGCCAGCAGCTTAGAAAACCCGGTGAATTACGAGCAGTACTTC.

The gene calls are TRBV6-6 and TRBJ1-1; 7 nucleotides agree with TRBD1. CDR1 is MNHNY and CDR2 is SVGAGI in the germline V gene (reference sequence). J gave up 12 bases and V 5 bases, and 9 bases lay outside the gene matches. CDR3 length: 12 amino acids. The CDR3 here is CASSPSDRVPFF. The CDR3 DNA reads TGTGCCAGCAGTCCTTCAGACAGGGTCCCTTTCTTT.

The CDR3 reads CASRTRDRIGYGGYTF. In DNA form, the CDR3 reads TGTGCAAGTCGCACCCGGGACAGGATAGGCTATGGTGGCTACACCTTC. The V call is TRBV12-2, the J call TRBJ1-2; the table's D call TRBD1 went unverified against the DNA. TRBV12-2 counts as a pseudogene. The CDR3 has 16 residues.

This rearrangement joins TRBV4-1 to TRBJ2-7, with D maybe TRBD2 (5 bases). Trimming stripped 1 base from V and 6 bases from J, with 13 bases between. The CDR3 extends over 14 amino acids. CDR1 is MGHRA, CDR2 YSYEKL, per germline. The CDR3 loop is CASSQARGLGEQYF. CDR3 DNA: TGCGCCAGCAGCCAAGCCCGGGGATTGGGCGAGCAGTACTTC.

The rearrangement uses TRBV6-2 or TRBV6-3 and TRBJ2-3; 9 positions agree with TRBD2. V lost 6 bases, J lost 1 base, and 8 bases stayed unmatched. CDR1 is MNHEY, CDR2 SVGEGT, per germline. CDR3 length: 16 residues. The DNA of the CDR3 is TGTGCCAGCAGCCTACCCCGACTAGCGGGCACAGATACGCAGTATTTT. This gives the protein CASSLPRLAGTDTQYF.

This chain connects TRBV13 to TRBJ1-1; TRBD1 matches at 9 bases. Germline V gene lookup returns CDR1 PRHDT and CDR2 FYEKMQ (reference sequence). Trimming removed 5 bases from V and 3 bases from J; junction bases left unmatched: 13. This CDR3 contains 17 residues. Written as DNA, the CDR3 is TGTGCCAGCAGCCAACCCGGGACAGGGTCGGTGTACACTGAAGCTTTCTTT. Protein: CASSQPGTGSVYTEAFF.

This chain joins TRBV2 and TRBJ2-5, with TRBD2 identical over 12 bases. Germline CDR1 is SNHLY and CDR2 is FYNNEI. V was clipped by 10 bases and J by 4 bases; unmatched bases: 16. This CDR3 is built from 17 residues. The CDR3: CATAGLAGGQVGETQYF. The CDR3 nucleotides read TGTGCCACCGCCGGGCTAGCGGGGGGGCAGGTTGGAGAGACCCAGTACTTC.

The chain is built from TRBV2 and TRBJ1-5, with a weak D call TRBD1 (6 bases). The V and J ends lost 8 bases and 3 bases respectively, with 14 bases between them. Per germline, CDR1 SNHLY and CDR2 FYNNEI. The CDR3 extends over 14 amino acids. CDR3 loop: CASQRQDLNQPQHF. The CDR3 nucleotides are TGTGCCAGCCAAAGACAGGACCTCAATCAGCCCCAGCATTTT.

The V and J genes are TRBV6-6 and TRBJ1-1; TRBD1 matches 9 bases. The junction had 10 bases not matched to a gene; V was cut back by 2 bases and J by 6 bases. Looked up from germline, CDR1 is MNHNY and CDR2 is SVGAGI (reference sequence). The CDR3 totals 16 residues. This CDR3 is CASSYGTGILPAEAFF. The CDR3 bases are TGTGCCAGCAGTTACGGGACAGGGATTCTTCCCGCTGAAGCTTTCTTT.

This clone was detected only a few times. J is TRBJ2-1 and V is TRBV19, with D maybe TRBD1 (5 bases). V was cut by 0 bases and J by 8 bases, with 14 bases left in between. Germline lookup yields CDR1 LNHDA and CDR2 SQIVND (reference sequence). CDR3 size: 15 residues. DNA of the CDR3: TGTGCCAGTAGTATAGAGGGAACCTTAGGGGATGAGCAGTTCTTC. Translation: CASSIEGTLGDEQFF.

There are a few counts of this clone. V gene TRBV20-1 combines with J gene TRBJ2-7; weak D call: TRBD1 (6 bases). CDR1 and CDR2 (germline): DFQATT, SNEGSKA (reference sequence). This CDR3 spans 14 amino acids. V was pared by 3 bases and J by 5 bases, with 17 bases between. The CDR3: CSASGKRTAHEQYF. CDR3 nucleotides: TGCAGTGCTAGTGGGAAACGGACAGCTCACGAGCAGTACTTC.

CDR3 bases: TGTGCCAGCAGCTTGGGACAGGGGAAAGAGACCCAGTACTTC. Translated: CASSLGQGKETQYF. V and J are TRBV5-4 and TRBJ2-5; 8 bases match TRBD1. The CDR3 is 14 amino acids. Germline V gene sequence: CDR1 SGHNT, CDR2 YYREEE (reference sequence). V gave up 0 bases and J gave up 3 bases; unmatched junction bases: 1.

The chain joins TRBV3-1 (or the pseudogene TRBV3-2) to TRBJ2-3, with D tentatively TRBD1 (6 bases). Germline V gene sequence: CDR1 LGHDT, CDR2 YNNKEL (reference sequence). CDR3 length: 14 residues. V lost 4 bases to trimming and J lost 2 bases, with 10 bases between them. The CDR3 sequence: CASSPQGFTDTQYF. For the CDR3, the DNA is TGTGCCAGCAGCCCCCAGGGGTTCACAGATACGCAGTATTTT.